The 8 T cell receptor beta chains presented below share a single source sample, sequenced in a study of blood T cell repertoires in COVID-19. Clones were read by immunoSEQ multiplex PCR, and TCRdb kept only the in-frame ones, dropping some. The sample yields hundreds of thousands of clones, about 90% seen once. The sequenced sample was peripheral blood. The receptors originated from a woman between 40 and 50 years old with COVID-19, enrolled during active disease.

The chain links TRBV19 to TRBJ2-1; 9 nucleotides match TRBD2. Germline-derived CDR1 and CDR2 are LNHDA and SQIVND (reference sequence). The V and J ends lost 5 bases and 4 bases, in that order; junction bases with no gene match: 3. This CDR3 comprises 14 residues. CDR3 region: CASSPSGNYNEQFF. CDR3 DNA: TGTGCCAGTAGTCCTAGCGGGAATTACAATGAGCAGTTCTTC.

The rearrangement joins TRBV7-2 to TRBJ2-5; a possible D gene is TRBD2 (5 bases). The germline CDR1 and CDR2 sequences are SGHTA and FQGNSA. V shed 1 base and J shed 7 bases, with 19 bases lying between them. The CDR3 sequence is 16 residues long. CDR3: CASSLVGWWEPGTQYF. The DNA for the CDR3 is TGTGCCAGCAGCTTAGTGGGTTGGTGGGAGCCAGGGACCCAGTACTTC.

The rearrangement joins TRBV7-2 to TRBJ1-5; TRBD1 might be the D (5 bases). V was clipped by 8 bases and J by 1 base, with 9 bases between them. The germline gives CDR1 SGHTA, CDR2 FQGNSA. This CDR3 is built from 13 residues. The CDR3 sequence: CASATVSNQPQHF. The CDR3 DNA sequence: TGTGCCAGCGCGACAGTGAGCAATCAGCCCCAGCATTTT. The complete variable domain, with remaining parts taken from reference TRBV7-2 and TRBJ1-5, reads GAGVSQSPSNKVTEKGKDVELRCDPISGHTALYWYRQSLGQGLEFLIYFQGNSAPDKSGLPSDRFSAERTGGSVSTLTIQRTQQEDSAVYLCASATVSNQPQHFGDGTRLSIL.

The CDR3 DNA is TGTGCCTCCGGGGACAGGGAATTCTACGAGCAGTACTTC. This sequence encodes CASGDREFYEQYF. This chain links TRBV6-5 with TRBJ2-7; the match to TRBD1 covers 9 bases. This CDR3 is 13 amino acids long. Looked up from germline, CDR1 is MNHEY and CDR2 is SVGAGI. The ends lost 11 bases at V and 3 bases at J; junction bases unmatched: 8.

The chain uses TRBV5-4 and TRBJ2-5; D is undetermined. V shed 0 bases and J shed 0 bases, with 3 bases lying between them. Germline V CDR1 and CDR2: SGHNT, YYREEE (reference sequence). CDR3 length: 13 amino acids. CDR3 DNA sequence: TGTGCCAGCAGCTTGGCCTACCAAGAGACCCAGTACTTC. It yields the protein CASSLAYQETQYF.

This clone appeared a single time. The chain couples TRBV7-3 to TRBJ1-2, with D tentatively TRBD1 (6 bases). The germline gives CDR1 SGHTA, CDR2 FQGTGA. The V end lost 6 bases, the J end lost 7 bases, and 15 bases lay between the germline ends. The CDR3 length is 13 residues. The CDR3 DNA follows: TGTGCCAGCAGTATAGGGGGAGGGAGTGGCTACACCTTC. Its protein product is CASSIGGGSGYTF. The variable domain in full, completed from reference TRBV7-3 and TRBJ1-2, reads GAGVSQTPSNKVTEKGKYVELRCDPISGHTALYWYRQSLGQGPEFLIYFQGTGAADDSGLPNDRFFAVRPEGSVSTLKIQRTERGDSAVYLCASSIGGGSGYTFGSGTRLTVV.

The CDR3 loop is CASSLGLSSYEQYF. DNA for the CDR3: TGTGCCAGCAGTTTGGGACTTTCCTCCTACGAGCAGTACTTC. The genes are TRBV6-5 and TRBJ2-7; maybe TRBD2 (6 bases). Trimming cost V 4 bases and J 0 bases, with 10 bases left between them. The CDR3 consists of 14 residues. CDR1 is MNHEY, CDR2 SVGAGI, per germline.

The V and J genes are TRBV7-2 and TRBJ1-3, with D possibly being TRBD1 (5 bases). The length of the CDR3 is 16 residues. Germline values: CDR1 SGHTA, CDR2 FQGNSA. Trimming stripped 2 bases from V and 4 bases from J, with 15 bases between. CDR3 sequence (DNA): TGTGCCAGCAGCTTAAGGAGCAGGGAGGGAGGAAACACCATATATTTT. It codes for CASSLRSREGGNTIYF.